Below are 11 T cell receptor beta chains sequenced from a single sample in a study of vaccination and CD4 T cells after COVID-19. For these receptors, no antigen is known. Sequencing of the DNA from cultured CD4+ T cells was carried out with the Oncomine TCR Beta short-read assay. TCRdb reprocessed the PCR reads with MiXCR, giving one entry per CDR3 protein. The sample has some 3,500 distinct CDR3 sequences, approximately 83% seen once. The treatment denotes: roughly 10-day PBMC culture with coronavirus spike peptide pools or control peptides (ViraFEST assay). Sample: CD4+ T cells from blood, cultured in vitro. These receptors all come from a human donor who had recovered from COVID-19.

This chain connects TRBV6-1 to TRBJ2-7; no definite D call. Trimming removed 6 bases from V and 0 bases from J, with 12 bases in between. CDR1 is MNHNS and CDR2 is SASEGT in the germline V gene. CDR3 size: 14 residues. The CDR3 loop is CASSPSPFSYEQYF. The CDR3 nucleotides read TGTGCCAGCAGCCCTTCCCCTTTCTCCTACGAGCAGTACTTC.

The chain recombines TRBV4-2 with TRBJ2-7; no clear D. CDR1 LGHNA and CDR2 YNFKEQ come from the germline V gene. This CDR3 spans 12 amino acids. V was cut by 2 bases and J by 4 bases, with 6 bases left in between. The CDR3 region has the DNA TGTGCCAGCAGCCAACTCGGATACGAGCAGTACTTC. Its translation is CASSQLGYEQYF.

CDR3 bases: TGCAGTGCTAGAGGCCGGGGGGCAGGGGGCCCTGTTTCCTACGAGCAGTACTTC. Translated: CSARGRGAGGPVSYEQYF. The chain employs TRBV20-1 and TRBJ2-7; D is perhaps TRBD1 (8 bases). There are 18 residues in the CDR3. Germline CDR1 is DFQATT and CDR2 is SNEGSKA (reference sequence). V gave up 1 base and J gave up 1 base, with 23 bases separating them.

This chain links TRBV20-1 with TRBJ2-7; the D call may be TRBD1 or TRBD2 (5 bases each). V gave up 0 bases and J gave up 7 bases, with 16 bases separating them. This CDR3 is built from 14 residues. The germline gives CDR1 DFQATT, CDR2 SNEGSKA (reference sequence). The CDR3 loop is CSAREVGPAREQYF. The DNA of the CDR3 is TGCAGTGCTAGAGAGGTGGGACCCGCTCGGGAGCAGTACTTC.

Within the sample, this clonotype is large (0.1 to 1%). The chain joins TRBV19 to TRBJ1-2, with TRBD1 matching 9 bases. The CDR3 loop spans 15 amino acids. Germline V lookup: CDR1 LNHDA, CDR2 SQIVND (reference sequence). The V and J ends lost 3 bases and 8 bases, in that order; junction bases with no gene match: 10. The CDR3 region has the DNA TGTGCCAGTAGTATGAGGACAGGGGCTTTGAACGGCTACACCTTC. This codes for CASSMRTGALNGYTF.

This clonotype was observed a single time. The chain has TRBV19 and TRBJ2-7; D call uncertain. The CDR3 runs 12 residues. The germline CDR1 and CDR2 sequences are LNHDA and SQIVND (reference sequence). Trimming pared 6 bases from V and 2 bases from J, leaving 8 bases between. The CDR3 region has the DNA TGTGCCAGTAGCGACCCCCCCTACGAGCAGTACTTC. It yields the protein CASSDPPYEQYF.

Of note for this clonotype: One end of the junction is discordant with germline, which a read error may explain. The chain couples TRBV7-9 to TRBJ1-1; TRBD1 might be the D (5 bases). Germline CDR1 reads SEHNR; CDR2 reads FQNEAQ (reference sequence). The CDR3 runs to 18 residues. The CDR3 loop reads CASSINRAQGGVNTETFF. The CDR3 DNA reads as TGTGCCAGCAGCATCAATCGGGCCCAGGGTGGGGTGAACACTGAAACTTTCTTT.

The chain links TRBV12-3 or TRBV12-4 to TRBJ1-2; unclear D gene. This CDR3 region has 12 residues. Trimming took 4 bases from V and 2 from J, leaving 5 bases between them. The CDR3 bases are TGTGCCAGCAGTTCGGGGAACTATGGCTACACCTTC. This encodes CASSSGNYGYTF.

V gene TRBV12-3 or TRBV12-4 combines with J gene TRBJ2-2, with unresolved D. Trimming left V 3 bases short and J 4 bases short, with 3 bases between. CDR3 length equals 12 residues. CDR3 in DNA: TGTGCCAGCAGTTTTCCCACCGGGGAGCTGTTTTTT. Translated, it gives CASSFPTGELFF.

This clonotype was recorded only once. The V call is TRBV7-2, the J call TRBJ1-5, with no clear D. This CDR3 contains 13 residues. The germline CDR1 and CDR2 sequences are SGHTA and FQGNSA. Trimming removed 3 bases from V and 6 bases from J, with 9 bases in between. The CDR3 is CASSFSRGQPQHF. CDR3 bases: TGTGCCAGCAGCTTTTCTCGGGGTCAGCCCCAGCATTTT.

The chain combines TRBV7-2 with TRBJ2-7; 10 bases agree with TRBD1. V shed 1 base, J shed 7 bases, and the junction held 7 bases outside the gene matches. The CDR3 totals 15 residues. Germline values: CDR1 SGHTA, CDR2 FQGNSA. For the CDR3, the DNA is TGTGCCAGCAGCTTAGTGGGACAGGGGCCGGGGGAGCAGTACTTC. Its translation: CASSLVGQGPGEQYF.